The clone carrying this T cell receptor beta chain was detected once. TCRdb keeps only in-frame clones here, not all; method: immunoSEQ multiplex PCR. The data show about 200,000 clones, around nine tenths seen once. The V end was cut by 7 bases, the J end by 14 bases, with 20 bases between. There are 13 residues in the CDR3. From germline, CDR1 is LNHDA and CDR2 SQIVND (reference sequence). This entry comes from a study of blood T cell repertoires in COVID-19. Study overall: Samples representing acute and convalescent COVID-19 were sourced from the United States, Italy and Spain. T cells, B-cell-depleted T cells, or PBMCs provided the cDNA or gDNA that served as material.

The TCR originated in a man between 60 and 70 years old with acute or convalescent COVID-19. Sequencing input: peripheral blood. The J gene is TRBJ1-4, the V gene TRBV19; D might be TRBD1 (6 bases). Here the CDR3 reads CASKKSPDRQLFF. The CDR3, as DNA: TGTGCCAGTAAAAAATCCCCCGACAGGCAGCTGTTTTTT.